This TCR beta chain was identified in a study of neoadjuvant anti-PD-1 for oral cavity cancer. Study context: Nivolumab at 3 mg/kg was mostly given biweekly, three to four doses, pre-surgery.

Using immunoSEQ multiplex PCR, the repertoire was profiled, and TCRdb retains in-frame clones only, with some absent. The sample contains 15,000 to 20,000 clones, around 72% of which appear only once. Comments on this clone: Its antigen is not identified.

Study-level findings and limits: Only three patients per response group were TCR-analyzed; validation needed. After neoadjuvant nivolumab, PBMC T cell clonality was significantly higher in non-responders than responders.

These newly diagnosed stage II-IVA oral cavity squamous cell carcinoma patients had no prior systemic or radiation treatment. CDR3 length: 17 amino acids. V lost 2 bases to trimming and J lost 3 bases; unmatched junction nucleotides: 11. Germline V gene data show CDR1 as SGHRS and CDR2 as YFSETQ. Material: PBMCs, obtained before nivolumab (anti-PD-1) treatment. The receptor's source is a person aged 40 to 85 with oral cavity squamous cell carcinoma. The genes are TRBV5-1 and TRBJ2-3, with 8 bases aligning to TRBD1. CDR3 in DNA: TGCGCCAGCAGCTTAAATAACGGACAGGGTAGAACAGATACGCAGTATTTT. This codes for CASSLNNGQGRTDTQYF.